This T cell receptor beta chain is from a study of T-cell reconstitution after alpha-beta-depleted transplantation in children. Study-level results: The origin of alpha-beta T cells about two months after transplant was reportedly several hundred expanded graft clones. Several patients had high TCRbeta diversity at day 60; it came from surviving recipient T cells and thymic progenitors. By one year post-transplant, T-cell counts and diversity largely arose from T cells that were newly produced.

Comment on this clonotype: As yet, its antigen is unknown.

Preparation of the TCRbeta library used unique molecular identifiers. TCRdb re-called the PCR reads with MiXCR, one entry per CDR3 protein. The data show about 980,000 distinct CDR3 sequences, with roughly 29% seen just once and roughly 30% held by the top ten. The length of the CDR3 is 15 residues. Deletions cut 3 bases from V and 0 bases from J, with 11 bases between. This rearrangement joins TRBV12-3 or TRBV12-4 to TRBJ2-5; unclear D gene. Here the sequenced sample was PBMCs, mostly from graft donor cells, taken 360 days after TCRalphabeta/CD19-depleted stem cell transplant. The origin of this receptor is a boy less than two years old who had a stem cell transplant for SCID, so the T cells may come from the graft donor. This CDR3 is CASSFGGSHQETQYF. DNA for the CDR3: TGTGCCAGCAGTTTCGGCGGCAGCCACCAAGAGACCCAGTACTTC.